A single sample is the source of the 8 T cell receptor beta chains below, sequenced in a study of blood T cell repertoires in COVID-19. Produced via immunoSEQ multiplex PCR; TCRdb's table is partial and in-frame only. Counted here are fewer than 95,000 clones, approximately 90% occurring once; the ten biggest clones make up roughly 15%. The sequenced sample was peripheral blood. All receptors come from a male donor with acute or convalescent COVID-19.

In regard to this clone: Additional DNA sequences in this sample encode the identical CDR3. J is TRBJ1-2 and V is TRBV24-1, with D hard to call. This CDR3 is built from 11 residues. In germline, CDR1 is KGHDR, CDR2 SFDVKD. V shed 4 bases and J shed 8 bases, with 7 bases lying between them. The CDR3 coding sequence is TGTGCCACCAGTGACCTGAGAGGCTACACCTTC. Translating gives CATSDLRGYTF.

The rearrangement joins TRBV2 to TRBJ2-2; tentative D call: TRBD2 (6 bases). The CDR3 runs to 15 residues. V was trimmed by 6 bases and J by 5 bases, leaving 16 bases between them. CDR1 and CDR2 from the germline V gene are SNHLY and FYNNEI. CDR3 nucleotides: TGTGCCAGCAGAATGGACGCCCGGGGGACCGGGGAGCTGTTTTTT. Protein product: CASRMDARGTGELFF.

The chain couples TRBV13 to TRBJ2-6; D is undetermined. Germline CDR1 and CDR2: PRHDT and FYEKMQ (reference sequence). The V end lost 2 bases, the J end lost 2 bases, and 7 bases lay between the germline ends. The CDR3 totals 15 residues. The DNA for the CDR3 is TGTGCCAGCAGCTTAATGTCTCCTGGGGCCAACGTCCTGACTTTC. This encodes CASSLMSPGANVLTF.

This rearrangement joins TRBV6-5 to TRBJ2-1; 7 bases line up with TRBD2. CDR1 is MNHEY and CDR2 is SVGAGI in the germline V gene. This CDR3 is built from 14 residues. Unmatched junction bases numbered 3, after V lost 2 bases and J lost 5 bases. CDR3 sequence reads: CASSYQRGNNEQFF. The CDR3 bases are TGTGCCAGCAGTTACCAGCGGGGAAACAATGAGCAGTTCTTC.

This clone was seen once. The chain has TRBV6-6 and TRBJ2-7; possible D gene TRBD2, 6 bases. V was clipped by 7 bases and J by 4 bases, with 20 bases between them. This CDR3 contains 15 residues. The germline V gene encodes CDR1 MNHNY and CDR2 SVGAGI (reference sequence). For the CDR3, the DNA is TGTGCCAGCACCGGGTCGCGGGGCCAAGGGTACGAGCAGTACTTC. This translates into CASTGSRGQGYEQYF.

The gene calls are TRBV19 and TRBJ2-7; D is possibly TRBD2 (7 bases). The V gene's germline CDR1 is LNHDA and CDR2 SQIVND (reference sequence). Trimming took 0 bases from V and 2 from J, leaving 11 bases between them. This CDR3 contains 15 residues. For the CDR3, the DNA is TGTGCCAGTAGTATAGATCGGGGGGCGGCCTACGAGCAGTACTTC. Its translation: CASSIDRGAAYEQYF.

In DNA form, the CDR3 reads TGTGCCTGGAGTGTACTAGCGCAAGAGACCCAGTACTTC. Protein: CAWSVLAQETQYF. The rearrangement links TRBV30 to TRBJ2-5, with 7 bases fitting TRBD2. V lost 0 bases to trimming and J lost 2 bases; unmatched junction nucleotides: 0. There are 13 residues in the CDR3. Germline lookup yields CDR1 GTSNPN and CDR2 SVGIG (reference sequence).

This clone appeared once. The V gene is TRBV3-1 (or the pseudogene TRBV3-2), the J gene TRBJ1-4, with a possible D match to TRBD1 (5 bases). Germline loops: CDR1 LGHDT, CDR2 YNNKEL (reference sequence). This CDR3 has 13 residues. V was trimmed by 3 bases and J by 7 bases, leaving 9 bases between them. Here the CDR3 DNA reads TGTGCCAGCAGCCAGGGGCTAGGTGAAAAACTGTTTTTT. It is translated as CASSQGLGEKLFF.